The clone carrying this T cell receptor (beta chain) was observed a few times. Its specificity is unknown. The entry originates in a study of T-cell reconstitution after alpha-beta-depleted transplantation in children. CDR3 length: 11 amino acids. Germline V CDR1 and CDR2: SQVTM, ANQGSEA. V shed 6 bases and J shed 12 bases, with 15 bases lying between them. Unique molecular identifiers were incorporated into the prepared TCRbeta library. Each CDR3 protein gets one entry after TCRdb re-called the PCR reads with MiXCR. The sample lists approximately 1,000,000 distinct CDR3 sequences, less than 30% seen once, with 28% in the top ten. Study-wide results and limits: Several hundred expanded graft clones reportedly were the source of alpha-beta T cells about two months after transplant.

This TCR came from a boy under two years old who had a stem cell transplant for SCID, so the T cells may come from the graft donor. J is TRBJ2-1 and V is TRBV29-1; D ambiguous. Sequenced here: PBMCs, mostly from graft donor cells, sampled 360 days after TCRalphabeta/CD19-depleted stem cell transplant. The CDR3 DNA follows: TGCAGCGTCCCCCTGGGCACGGGGCAGTTCTTC. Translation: CSVPLGTGQFF.